Each of the 21 T cell receptor beta chains below was sequenced from the same sample in a study of cytomegalovirus exposure and HLA in healthy donors. The PCR was carried out with 60 Vbeta primers and 13 Jbeta primers. The protocol was immunoSEQ multiplex PCR, while the TCRdb copy is restricted to in-frame clones and leaves out a portion. This table has 190,000 or so clones, 82% appearing once. Sequencing was done on a sample of PBMCs. Receptors originate from a boy younger than 10 in good health and CMV-seronegative.

The J gene is TRBJ1-1, the V gene TRBV14; D possibly corresponds to TRBD1 (5 bases). V lost 0 bases and J 0 bases, leaving 14 bases between the germline ends. Germline V CDR1 and CDR2: SGHDN, FVKESK. The CDR3 is 17 residues long. The CDR3 here is CASSQDWQGPLNTEAFF. As DNA, the CDR3 is TGTGCCAGCAGCCAAGATTGGCAGGGCCCCCTGAACACTGAAGCTTTCTTT.

The chain is built from TRBV5-1 and TRBJ2-3; 9 nucleotides agree with TRBD2. The junction had 3 bases not matched to a gene; V was cut back by 3 bases and J by 1 base. This CDR3 has 15 residues. CDR1 and CDR2 (germline): SGHRS, YFSETQ. The CDR3 DNA sequence: TGCGCCAGCAGCTGGGGCGGGGGGGGCACAGATACGCAGTATTTT. It translates to CASSWGGGGTDTQYF.

This chain links TRBV6-5 with TRBJ1-2; 7 nucleotides line up with TRBD1. From germline, CDR1 is MNHEY and CDR2 SVGAGI. After removal of 6 bases from V and 7 bases from J, the junction contained 8 bases not matched to a gene. CDR3 length equals 13 residues. The CDR3 region is CASSWTGGVGYTF. The CDR3 DNA follows: TGTGCCAGCAGCTGGACAGGAGGGGTTGGCTACACCTTC.

The CDR3 loop reads CASHYGSLKNIQYF. The DNA for the CDR3 is TGTGCCAGCCACTATGGCAGTCTCAAAAACATTCAGTACTTC. This sequence joins TRBV6-6 and TRBJ2-4; D is unresolved. V was shortened by 8 bases and J by 3 bases, with 14 bases between the two germline ends. There are 14 residues in the CDR3. In germline, CDR1 is MNHNY, CDR2 SVGAGI (reference sequence).

The chain carries TRBV5-1 and TRBJ1-1, with D perhaps TRBD1 (5 bases). V was shortened by 1 base and J by 7 bases, with 11 bases between the two germline ends. CDR3 length equals 13 residues. Looked up from germline, CDR1 is SGHRS and CDR2 is YFSETQ. The CDR3 protein is CASSLIGQGEAFF. DNA for the CDR3: TGCGCCAGCAGCTTGATCGGCCAGGGTGAAGCTTTCTTT.

The chain joins TRBV5-1 to TRBJ2-3; possibly TRBD1 for D (8 bases). Trimming cost V 5 bases and J 5 bases, with 18 bases left between them. Germline assignment: CDR1 SGHRS and CDR2 YFSETQ. The CDR3 contains 15 residues. The CDR3 is CASRLGQGGRDTQYF. Written as DNA, the CDR3 is TGCGCCAGCAGATTAGGACAGGGAGGGAGAGATACGCAGTATTTT.

The V and J genes are TRBV6-5 and TRBJ2-3; 8 bases align to TRBD1. The CDR3 extends over 15 amino acids. Germline CDR1 MNHEY, CDR2 SVGAGI. Unmatched junction bases numbered 14, after V lost 6 bases and J lost 9 bases. CDR3 bases: TGTGCCAGCAGCTCGCCCGGACAGGGAGTGCGGACGCAGTATTTT. It codes for CASSSPGQGVRTQYF.

The gene calls are TRBV5-1 and TRBJ2-5; the match to TRBD1 covers 8 bases. Trimming removed 5 bases from V and 5 bases from J; junction bases left unmatched: 14. The CDR3 is 16 amino acids. CDR1 SGHRS and CDR2 YFSETQ come from the germline V gene. DNA for the CDR3: TGCGCCAGCAGGGTGGATCCAGGGGACAGGTTGGAGACCCAGTACTTC. This sequence encodes CASRVDPGDRLETQYF.

This clone was detected once. The J gene is TRBJ1-3, the V gene TRBV6-5, with D unresolved. The germline V gene encodes CDR1 MNHEY and CDR2 SVGAGI. Trimming left V 5 bases short and J 0 bases short, with 8 bases between. This CDR3 has 14 residues. For the CDR3, the DNA is TGTGCCAGCAGTGTAGTAAACTCTGGAAACACCATATATTTT. Translated: CASSVVNSGNTIYF.

The chain carries TRBV6-1 and TRBJ2-5, with 7 bases matching TRBD2. Germline assignment: CDR1 MNHNS and CDR2 SASEGT. The CDR3 is made up of 15 amino acids. V lost 2 bases and J lost 3; bases outside the gene matches: 6. CDR3 residues: CASSERWGGEETQYF. CDR3 DNA: TGTGCCAGCAGTGAAAGGTGGGGGGGGGAAGAGACCCAGTACTTC.

The chain carries TRBV7-9 and TRBJ1-2, with D tentatively TRBD1 (5 bases). Trimming removed 5 bases at V and 4 bases at J, with 17 bases between. Germline CDR1 is SEHNR and CDR2 is FQNEAQ (reference sequence). CDR3 length: 15 amino acids. This CDR3 reads CASSPGGTGGYGYTF. In nucleotides, the CDR3 is TGTGCCAGCAGCCCCGGGGGGACCGGGGGCTATGGCTACACCTTC.

This clone occurred a few times. The rearrangement uses TRBV6-6 and TRBJ1-2, with D perhaps matching TRBD1 (5 bases). With 10 bases removed from V and 3 bases from J, the gap between germline ends came to 18 bases. The germline V gene has CDR1 MNHNY and CDR2 SVGAGI (reference sequence). This CDR3 spans 14 amino acids. In DNA, the CDR3 is TGTGCCACCACCCCCTCCGCGGGGGACTATGGCTACACCTTC. This translates into CATTPSAGDYGYTF.

The V call is TRBV7-9, the J call TRBJ2-3; tentative D call: TRBD2 (6 bases). The CDR3 runs 15 residues. The V gene's germline CDR1 is SEHNR and CDR2 FQNEAQ (reference sequence). Trimming left V 5 bases short and J 2 bases short, with 14 bases between. The CDR3 DNA follows: TGTGCCAGCAGCGCAAACTGGGGGGTCACAGATACGCAGTATTTT. It yields the protein CASSANWGVTDTQYF.

This clone has a single count. This sequence joins TRBV10-3 and TRBJ2-2, with 7 positions matching TRBD2. Germline trimming cut 2 bases from V and 0 bases from J; bases unmatched to any gene: 3. From germline, CDR1 is ENHRY and CDR2 SYGVKD. CDR3 length: 16 amino acids. CDR3 amino acids: CAISEREGSNTGELFF. CDR3 nucleotide sequence: TGTGCCATCAGTGAGAGGGAGGGTTCGAACACCGGGGAGCTGTTTTTT.

This chain connects TRBV11-2 to TRBJ2-1; D perhaps matches TRBD1 (6 bases). The CDR3 totals 14 residues. The V gene lost 3 bases and the J gene lost 3 bases, with 9 bases spanning the gap. CDR1 SGHAT and CDR2 FQNNGV come from the germline V gene. CDR3 in DNA: TGTGCCAGCAGCTTCGGGACATACTACAATGAGCAGTTCTTC. Translation: CASSFGTYYNEQFF.

This chain joins TRBV6-5 and TRBJ1-6; unclear D gene. This CDR3 contains 15 residues. V was clipped by 0 bases and J by 9 bases, with 12 bases between them. Germline V gene lookup returns CDR1 MNHEY and CDR2 SVGAGI. The CDR3: CASSYSTGRSSPLHF. CDR3 sequence (DNA): TGTGCCAGCAGTTACTCGACGGGAAGGAGTTCACCCCTCCACTTT.

V usage is TRBV7-3 and J usage is TRBJ2-5; D might be TRBD1 (7 bases). V lost 2 bases, J lost 4 bases, and 14 bases lay in between. The CDR3 has 15 residues. CDR1 is SGHTA, CDR2 FQGTGA, per germline. This CDR3 is CASSLGGGLGETQYF. DNA for the CDR3: TGTGCCAGCAGCTTAGGAGGGGGCCTCGGAGAGACCCAGTACTTC.

The chain employs TRBV25-1 and TRBJ1-2; 8 nucleotides line up with TRBD1. Germline V lookup: CDR1 MGHDK, CDR2 SYGVNS. This CDR3 comprises 14 residues. The trim removed 4 bases at V and 3 bases at J, leaving 4 bases unmatched. CDR3 DNA: TGTGCCAGCAGTGGAATACAGGGGGACTATGGCTACACCTTC. Protein product: CASSGIQGDYGYTF.

The chain combines TRBV4-1 with TRBJ1-2, with D maybe TRBD1 (6 bases). The CDR3 spans 13 residues. Per germline, CDR1 MGHRA and CDR2 YSYEKL. Trimming left V 2 bases short and J 5 bases short, with 9 bases between. In DNA form, the CDR3 reads TGCGCCAGCAGCCAATCAACAGGGTATGGCTACACCTTC. The encoded protein is CASSQSTGYGYTF.

This chain joins TRBV27 and TRBJ2-1; 8 bases are shared with TRBD1. From germline, CDR1 is MNHEY and CDR2 SMNVEV (reference sequence). The CDR3 is 14 residues long. With V trimmed by 4 bases and J by 10 bases, 9 bases remained unmatched. CDR3 DNA sequence: TGTGCCAGCAGTTACCTCGGACAGGGACGAGAGCAGTTCTTC. Translating gives CASSYLGQGREQFF.

This chain joins TRBV5-1 and TRBJ1-4, with D maybe TRBD1 (5 bases). Trimming shortened V by 4 bases and J by 7 bases, and 14 bases separated the two germline ends. The CDR3 sequence is 14 residues long. Germline loops: CDR1 SGHRS, CDR2 YFSETQ. The CDR3 loop is CASSPGTGGEKLFF. The CDR3 region has the DNA TGCGCCAGCAGCCCCGGCACGGGGGGTGAAAAACTGTTTTTT. Full variable domain (missing parts from reference TRBV5-1 and TRBJ1-4): KAGVTQTPRYLIKTRGQQVTLSCSPISGHRSVSWYQQTPGQGLQFLFEYFSETQRNKGNFPGRFSGRQFSNSRSEMNVSTLELGDSALYLCASSPGTGGEKLFFGSGTQLSVL.